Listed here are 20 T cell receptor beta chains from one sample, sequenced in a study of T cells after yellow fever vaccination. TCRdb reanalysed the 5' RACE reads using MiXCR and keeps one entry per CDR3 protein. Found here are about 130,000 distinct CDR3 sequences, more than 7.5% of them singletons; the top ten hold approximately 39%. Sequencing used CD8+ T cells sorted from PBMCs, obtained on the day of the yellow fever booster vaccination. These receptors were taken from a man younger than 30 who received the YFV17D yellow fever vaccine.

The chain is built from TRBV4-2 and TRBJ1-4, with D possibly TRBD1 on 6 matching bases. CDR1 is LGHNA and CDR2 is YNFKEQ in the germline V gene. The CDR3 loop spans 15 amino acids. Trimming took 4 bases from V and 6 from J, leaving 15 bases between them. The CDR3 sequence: CASSPPGESHEKLFF. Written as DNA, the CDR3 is TGTGCCAGCAGCCCCCCAGGGGAAAGTCATGAAAAACTGTTTTTT.

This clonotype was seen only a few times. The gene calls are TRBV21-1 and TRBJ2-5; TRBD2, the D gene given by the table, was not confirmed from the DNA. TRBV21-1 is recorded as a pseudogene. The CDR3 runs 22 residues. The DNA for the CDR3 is TGTGCCAGCAGCGGACAGAGGTGGGTCCCCCGACCCGGGACTAAACTCCAAGAGACCCAGTACTTC. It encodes CASSGQRWVPRPGTKLQETQYF.

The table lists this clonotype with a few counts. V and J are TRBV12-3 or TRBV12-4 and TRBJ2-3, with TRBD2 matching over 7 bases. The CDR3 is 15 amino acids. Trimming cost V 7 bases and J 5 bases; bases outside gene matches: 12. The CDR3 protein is CASTHRERGGDTQYF. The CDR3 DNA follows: TGTGCCAGCACCCACCGGGAGCGGGGTGGAGATACGCAGTATTTT.

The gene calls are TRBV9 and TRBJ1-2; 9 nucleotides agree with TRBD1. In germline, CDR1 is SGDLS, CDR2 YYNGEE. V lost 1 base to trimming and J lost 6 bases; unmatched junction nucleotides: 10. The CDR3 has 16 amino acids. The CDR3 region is CASSVSQDRGFHGYTF. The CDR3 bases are TGTGCCAGCAGCGTAAGCCAGGACAGGGGTTTCCATGGCTACACCTTC.

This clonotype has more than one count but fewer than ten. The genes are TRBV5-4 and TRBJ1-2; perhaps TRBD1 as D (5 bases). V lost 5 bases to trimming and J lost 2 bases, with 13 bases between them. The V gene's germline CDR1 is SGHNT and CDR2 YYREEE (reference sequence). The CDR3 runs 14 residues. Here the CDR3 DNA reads TGTGCCAGCAGGGGCACGGGGGTGAACTATGGCTACACCTTC. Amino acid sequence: CASRGTGVNYGYTF.

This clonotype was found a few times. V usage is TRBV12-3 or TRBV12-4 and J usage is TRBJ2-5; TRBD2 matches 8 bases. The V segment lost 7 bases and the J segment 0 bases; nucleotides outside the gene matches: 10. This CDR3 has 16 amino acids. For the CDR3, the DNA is TGTGCCAGCAACCGGGGAGCGGGGGAGGACCAAGAGACCCAGTACTTC. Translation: CASNRGAGEDQETQYF.

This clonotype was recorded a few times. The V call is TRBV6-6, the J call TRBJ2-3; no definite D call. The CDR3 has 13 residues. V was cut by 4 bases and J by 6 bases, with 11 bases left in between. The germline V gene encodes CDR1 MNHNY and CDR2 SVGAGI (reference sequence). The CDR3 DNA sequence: TGTGCCAGCAGTTTTTCCGGGCACGATACGCAGTATTTT. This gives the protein CASSFSGHDTQYF.

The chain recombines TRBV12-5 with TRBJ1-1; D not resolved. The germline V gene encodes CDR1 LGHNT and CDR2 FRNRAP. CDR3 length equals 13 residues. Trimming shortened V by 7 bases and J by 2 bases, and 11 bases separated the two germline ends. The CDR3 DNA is TGTGCTAGTGAACCCAGCTACAACACTGAAGCTTTCTTT. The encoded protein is CASEPSYNTEAFF. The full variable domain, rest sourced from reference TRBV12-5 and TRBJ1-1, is DARVTQTPRHKVTEMGQEVTMRCQPILGHNTVFWYRQTMMQGLELLAYFRNRAPLDDSGMPKDRFSAEMPDATLATLKIQPSEPRDSAVYFCASEPSYNTEAFFGQGTRLTVV.

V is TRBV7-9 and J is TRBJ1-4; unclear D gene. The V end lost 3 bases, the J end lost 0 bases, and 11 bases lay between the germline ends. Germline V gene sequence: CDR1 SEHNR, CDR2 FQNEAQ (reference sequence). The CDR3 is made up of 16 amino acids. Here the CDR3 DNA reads TGTGCCAGCAGCTTGTATGAGGCAACAACTAATGAAAAACTGTTTTTT. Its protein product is CASSLYEATTNEKLFF. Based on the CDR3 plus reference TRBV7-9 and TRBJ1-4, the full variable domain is DTGVSQNPRHKITKRGQNVTFRCDPISEHNRLYWYRQTLGQGPEFLTYFQNEAQLEKSRLLSDRFSAERPKGSFSTLEIQRTEQGDSAMYLCASSLYEATTNEKLFFGSGTQLSVL.

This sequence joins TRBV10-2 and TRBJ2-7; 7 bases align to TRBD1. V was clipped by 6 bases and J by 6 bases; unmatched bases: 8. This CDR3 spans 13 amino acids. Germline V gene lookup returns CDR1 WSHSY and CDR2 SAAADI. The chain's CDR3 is CASSAGGPPEQYV. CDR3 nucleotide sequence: TGCGCCAGCAGCGCAGGGGGACCTCCCGAGCAGTACGTC.

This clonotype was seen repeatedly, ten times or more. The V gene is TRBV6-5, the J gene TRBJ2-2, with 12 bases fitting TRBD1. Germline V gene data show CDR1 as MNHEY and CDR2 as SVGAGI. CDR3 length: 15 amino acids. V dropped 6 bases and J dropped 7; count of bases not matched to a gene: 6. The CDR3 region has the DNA TGTGCCAGCAGCTTCCGGGACAGGGGGCGCGGGGAGCTGTTTTTT. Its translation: CASSFRDRGRGELFF.

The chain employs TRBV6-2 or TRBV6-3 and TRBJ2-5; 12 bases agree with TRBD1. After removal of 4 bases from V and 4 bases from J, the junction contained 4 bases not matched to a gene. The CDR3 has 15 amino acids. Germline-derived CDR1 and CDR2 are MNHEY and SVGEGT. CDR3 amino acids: CASSWDRGRGETQYF. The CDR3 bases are TGTGCCAGCAGTTGGGACAGGGGGCGAGGAGAGACCCAGTACTTC.

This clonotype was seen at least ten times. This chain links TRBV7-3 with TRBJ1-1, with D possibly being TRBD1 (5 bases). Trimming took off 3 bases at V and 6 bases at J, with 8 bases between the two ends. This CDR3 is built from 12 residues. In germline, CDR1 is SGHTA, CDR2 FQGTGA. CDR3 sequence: CASSLGGAEAFF. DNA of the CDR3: TGTGCCAGCAGCTTGGGGGGGGCTGAAGCTTTCTTT.

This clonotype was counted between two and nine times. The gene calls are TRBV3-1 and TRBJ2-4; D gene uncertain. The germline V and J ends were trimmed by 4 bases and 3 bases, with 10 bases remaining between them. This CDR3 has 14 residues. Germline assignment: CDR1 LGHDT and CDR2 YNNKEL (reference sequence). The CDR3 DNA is TGTGCCAGCAGCCCGACGGGTGGCAAAAACATTCAGTACTTC. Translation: CASSPTGGKNIQYF. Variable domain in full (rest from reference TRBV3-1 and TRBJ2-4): DTAVSQTPKYLVTQMGNDKSIKCEQNLGHDTMYWYKQDSKKFLKIMFSYNNKELIINETVPNRFSPKSPDKAHLNLHINSLELGDSAVYFCASSPTGGKNIQYFGAGTRLSVL.

CDR3 residues: CASSPRPGDIQYF. The DNA of the CDR3 is TGTGCCAGCAGCCCGAGACCCGGGGACATTCAGTACTTC. The rearrangement joins TRBV7-9 to TRBJ2-4; possible D gene TRBD2, 5 bases. CDR1 is SEHNR and CDR2 is FQNEAQ in the germline V gene (reference sequence). Deletions cut 5 bases from V and 8 bases from J, with 13 bases between. The CDR3 contains 13 residues.

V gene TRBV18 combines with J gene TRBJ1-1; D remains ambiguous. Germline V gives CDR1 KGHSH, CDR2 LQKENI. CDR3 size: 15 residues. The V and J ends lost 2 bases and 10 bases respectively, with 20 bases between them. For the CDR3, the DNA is TGTGCCAGCTCACCAGGGCTCAAACTAAGGGTTGGAGCTTTCTTT. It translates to CASSPGLKLRVGAFF.

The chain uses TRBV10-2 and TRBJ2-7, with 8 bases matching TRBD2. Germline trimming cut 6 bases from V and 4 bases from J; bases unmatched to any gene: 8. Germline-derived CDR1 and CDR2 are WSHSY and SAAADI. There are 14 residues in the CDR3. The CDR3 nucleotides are TGCGCCAGCAGCGCGGGGGGCCCTGGGTACGAGCAGTACGTC. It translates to CASSAGGPGYEQYV.

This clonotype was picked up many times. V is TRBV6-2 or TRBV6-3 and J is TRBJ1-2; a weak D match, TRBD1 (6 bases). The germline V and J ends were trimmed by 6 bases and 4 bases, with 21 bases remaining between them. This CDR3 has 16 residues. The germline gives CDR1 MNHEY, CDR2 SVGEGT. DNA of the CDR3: TGTGCCAGCAGCCAAGACGGGACAACGGGCTTCTATGGCTACACCTTC. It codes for CASSQDGTTGFYGYTF.

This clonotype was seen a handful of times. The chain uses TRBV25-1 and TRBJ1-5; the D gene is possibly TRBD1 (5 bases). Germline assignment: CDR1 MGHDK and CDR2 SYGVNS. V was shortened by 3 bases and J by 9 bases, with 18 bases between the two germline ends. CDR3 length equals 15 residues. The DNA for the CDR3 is TGTGCCAGCAGTGATGGGACCAGGGAATCAGGGCCCCAGCATTTT. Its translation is CASSDGTRESGPQHF. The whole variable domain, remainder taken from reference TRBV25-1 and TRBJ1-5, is EADIYQTPRYLVIGTGKKITLECSQTMGHDKMYWYQQDPGMELHLIHYSYGVNSTEKGDLSSESTVSRIRTEHFPLTLESARPSHTSQYLCASSDGTRESGPQHFGDGTRLSIL.

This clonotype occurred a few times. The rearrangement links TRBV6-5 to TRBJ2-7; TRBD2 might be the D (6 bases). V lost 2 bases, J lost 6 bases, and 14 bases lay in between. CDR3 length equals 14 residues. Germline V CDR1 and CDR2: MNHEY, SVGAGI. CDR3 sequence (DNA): TGTGCCAGCAGTTACGGTCAGGGAGGAGTCGAGCAGTACTTC. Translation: CASSYGQGGVEQYF.